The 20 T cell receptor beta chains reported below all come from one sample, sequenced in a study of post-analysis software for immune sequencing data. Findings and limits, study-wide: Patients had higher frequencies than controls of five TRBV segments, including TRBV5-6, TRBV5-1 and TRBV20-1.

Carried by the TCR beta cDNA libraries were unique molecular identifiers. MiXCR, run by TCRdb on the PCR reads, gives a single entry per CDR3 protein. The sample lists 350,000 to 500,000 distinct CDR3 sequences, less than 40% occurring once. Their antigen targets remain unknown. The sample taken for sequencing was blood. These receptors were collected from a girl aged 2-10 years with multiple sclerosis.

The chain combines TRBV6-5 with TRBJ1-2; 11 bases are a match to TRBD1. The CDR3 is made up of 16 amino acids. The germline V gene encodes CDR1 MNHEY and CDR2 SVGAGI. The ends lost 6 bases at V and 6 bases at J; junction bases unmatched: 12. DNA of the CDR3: TGTGCCAGCAGGCGGCCGGGGACAGGGGGAGGGAATGGCTACACCTTC. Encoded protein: CASRRPGTGGGNGYTF.

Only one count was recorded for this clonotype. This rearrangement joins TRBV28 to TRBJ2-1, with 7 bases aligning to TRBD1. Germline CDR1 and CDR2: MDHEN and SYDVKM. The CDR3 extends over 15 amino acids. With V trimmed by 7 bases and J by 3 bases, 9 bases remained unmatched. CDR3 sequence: CASTSDRVGYNEQFF. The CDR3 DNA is TGTGCCAGCACATCCGACAGGGTTGGCTACAATGAGCAGTTCTTC.

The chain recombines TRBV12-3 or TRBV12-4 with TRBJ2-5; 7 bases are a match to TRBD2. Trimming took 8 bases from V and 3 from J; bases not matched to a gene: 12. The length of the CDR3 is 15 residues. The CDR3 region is CASGAGVIPKETQYF. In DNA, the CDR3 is TGTGCCAGCGGCGCGGGGGTAATCCCAAAAGAGACCCAGTACTTC.

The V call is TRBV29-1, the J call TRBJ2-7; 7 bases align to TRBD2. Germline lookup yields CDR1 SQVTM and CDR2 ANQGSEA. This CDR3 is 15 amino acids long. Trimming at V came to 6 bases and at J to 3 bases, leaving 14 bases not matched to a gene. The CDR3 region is CSVNIAGHENYEQYF. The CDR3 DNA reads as TGCAGCGTGAACATAGCGGGTCATGAGAACTACGAGCAGTACTTC.

In DNA, the CDR3 is TGCAGTCCAATAGGACTGACCTACAATGAGCAGTTCTTC. Amino acids: CSPIGLTYNEQFF. J is TRBJ2-1 and V is TRBV20-1, with a weak D call TRBD2 (5 bases). Germline CDR1 reads DFQATT; CDR2 reads SNEGSKA (reference sequence). This CDR3 is 13 amino acids long. V was clipped by 8 bases and J by 2 bases, with 13 bases between them.

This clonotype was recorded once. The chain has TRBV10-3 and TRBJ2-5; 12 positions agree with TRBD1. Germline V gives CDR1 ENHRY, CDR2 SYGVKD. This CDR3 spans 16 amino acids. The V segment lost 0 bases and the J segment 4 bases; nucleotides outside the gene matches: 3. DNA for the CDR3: TGTGCCATCAGTGAGTCGGGGACAGGGGGCGGAGAGACCCAGTACTTC. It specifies CAISESGTGGGETQYF.

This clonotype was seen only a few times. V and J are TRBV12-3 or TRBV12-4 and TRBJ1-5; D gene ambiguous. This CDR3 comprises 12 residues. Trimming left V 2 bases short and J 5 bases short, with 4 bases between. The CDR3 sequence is CASSLLDQPQHF. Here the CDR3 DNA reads TGTGCCAGCAGTTTACTGGATCAGCCCCAGCATTTT.

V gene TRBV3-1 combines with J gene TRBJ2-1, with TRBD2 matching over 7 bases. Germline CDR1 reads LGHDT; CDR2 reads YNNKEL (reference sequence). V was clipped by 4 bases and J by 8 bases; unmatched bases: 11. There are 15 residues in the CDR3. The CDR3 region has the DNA TGTGCCAGCAGCCGAGGACTAGGCCAGGCCGATGAGCAGTTCTTC. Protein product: CASSRGLGQADEQFF.

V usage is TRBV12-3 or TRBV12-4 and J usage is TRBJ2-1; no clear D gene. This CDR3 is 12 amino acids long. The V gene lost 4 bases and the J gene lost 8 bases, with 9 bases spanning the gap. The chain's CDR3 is CASSSLVHEQFF. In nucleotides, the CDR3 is TGTGCCAGCAGTTCTCTGGTCCATGAGCAGTTCTTC.

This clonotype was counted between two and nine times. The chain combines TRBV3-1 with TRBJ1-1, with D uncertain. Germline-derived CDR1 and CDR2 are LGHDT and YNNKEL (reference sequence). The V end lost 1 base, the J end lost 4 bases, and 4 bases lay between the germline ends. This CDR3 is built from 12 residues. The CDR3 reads CASSQGRTEAFF. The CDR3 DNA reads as TGTGCCAGCAGCCAAGGTCGCACTGAAGCTTTCTTT.

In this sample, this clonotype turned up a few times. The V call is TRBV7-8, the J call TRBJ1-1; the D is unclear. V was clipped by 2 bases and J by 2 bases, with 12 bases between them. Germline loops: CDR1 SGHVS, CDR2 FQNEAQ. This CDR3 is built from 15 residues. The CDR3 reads CASSLYPRDNTEAFF. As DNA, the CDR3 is TGTGCCAGCAGCTTATACCCTCGAGATAACACTGAAGCTTTCTTT. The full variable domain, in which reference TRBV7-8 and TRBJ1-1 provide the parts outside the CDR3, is GAGVSQSPRYKVAKRGQDVALRCDPISGHVSLFWYQQALGQGPEFLTYFQNEAQLDKSGLPSDRFFAERPEGSVSTLKIQRTQQEDSAVYLCASSLYPRDNTEAFFGQGTRLTVV.

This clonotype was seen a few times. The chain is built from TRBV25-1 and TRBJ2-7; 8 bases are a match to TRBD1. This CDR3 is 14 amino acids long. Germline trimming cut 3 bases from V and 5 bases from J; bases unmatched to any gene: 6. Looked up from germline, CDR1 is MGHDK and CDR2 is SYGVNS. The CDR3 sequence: CASSDSDRANEQYF. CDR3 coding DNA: TGTGCCAGCAGTGATTCGGACAGGGCAAACGAGCAGTACTTC.

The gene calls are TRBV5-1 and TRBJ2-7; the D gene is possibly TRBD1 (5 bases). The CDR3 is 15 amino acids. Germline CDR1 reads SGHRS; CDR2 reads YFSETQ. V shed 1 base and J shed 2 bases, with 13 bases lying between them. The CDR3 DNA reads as TGCGCCAGCAGCTTGACGGCGACAGCTCCCTACGAGCAGTACTTC. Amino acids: CASSLTATAPYEQYF.

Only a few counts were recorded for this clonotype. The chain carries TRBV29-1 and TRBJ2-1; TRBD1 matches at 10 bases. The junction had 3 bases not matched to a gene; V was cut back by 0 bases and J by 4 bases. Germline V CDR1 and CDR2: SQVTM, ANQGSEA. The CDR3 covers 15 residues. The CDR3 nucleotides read TGCAGCGTTGAAGATCTGGGACAGGGGTACAATGAGCAGTTCTTC. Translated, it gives CSVEDLGQGYNEQFF.

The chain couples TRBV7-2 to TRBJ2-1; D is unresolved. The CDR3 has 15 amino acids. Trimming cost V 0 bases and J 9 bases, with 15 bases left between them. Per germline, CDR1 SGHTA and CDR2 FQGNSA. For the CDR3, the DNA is TGTGCCAGCAGCTTAGCTCGGTGGCGGCCGGGTGAGCAGTTCTTC. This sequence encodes CASSLARWRPGEQFF.

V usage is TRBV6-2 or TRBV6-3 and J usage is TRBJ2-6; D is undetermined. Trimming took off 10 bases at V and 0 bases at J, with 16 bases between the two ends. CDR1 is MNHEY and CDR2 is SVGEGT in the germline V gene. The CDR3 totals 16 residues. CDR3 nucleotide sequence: TGTGCCACCTGGGCTGTAAGACGCTCTGGGGCCAACGTCCTGACTTTC. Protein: CATWAVRRSGANVLTF.

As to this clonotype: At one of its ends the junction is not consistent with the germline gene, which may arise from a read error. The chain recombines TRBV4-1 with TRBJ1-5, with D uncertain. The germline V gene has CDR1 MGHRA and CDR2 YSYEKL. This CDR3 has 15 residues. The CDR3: CASSQVTYSNQPRHF. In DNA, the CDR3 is TGCGCCAGCAGCCAAGTTACTTATAGCAATCAGCCCCGGCATTTT.

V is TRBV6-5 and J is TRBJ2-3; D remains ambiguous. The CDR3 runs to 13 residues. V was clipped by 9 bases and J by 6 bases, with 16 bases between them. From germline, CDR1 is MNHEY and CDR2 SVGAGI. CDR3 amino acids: CASFASVGDTQYF. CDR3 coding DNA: TGTGCCAGTTTTGCCTCAGTGGGGGATACGCAGTATTTT.

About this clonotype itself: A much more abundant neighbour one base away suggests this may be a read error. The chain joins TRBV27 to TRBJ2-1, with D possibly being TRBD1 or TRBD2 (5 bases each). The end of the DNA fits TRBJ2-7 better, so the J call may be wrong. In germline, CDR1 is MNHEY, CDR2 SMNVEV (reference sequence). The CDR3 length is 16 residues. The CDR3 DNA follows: TGTGCCAGCAGTTTGTGGGGGACGAGCTCCTACAATGAGCAGTACTTC. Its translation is CASSLWGTSSYNEQYF.

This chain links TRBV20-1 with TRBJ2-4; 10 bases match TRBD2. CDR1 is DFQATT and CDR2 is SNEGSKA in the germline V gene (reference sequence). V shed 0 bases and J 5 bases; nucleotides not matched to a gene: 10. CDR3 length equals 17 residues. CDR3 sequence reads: CSARDPLAGAGQNIQYF. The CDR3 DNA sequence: TGCAGTGCTAGAGATCCTCTAGCGGGAGCAGGGCAAAACATTCAGTACTTC.